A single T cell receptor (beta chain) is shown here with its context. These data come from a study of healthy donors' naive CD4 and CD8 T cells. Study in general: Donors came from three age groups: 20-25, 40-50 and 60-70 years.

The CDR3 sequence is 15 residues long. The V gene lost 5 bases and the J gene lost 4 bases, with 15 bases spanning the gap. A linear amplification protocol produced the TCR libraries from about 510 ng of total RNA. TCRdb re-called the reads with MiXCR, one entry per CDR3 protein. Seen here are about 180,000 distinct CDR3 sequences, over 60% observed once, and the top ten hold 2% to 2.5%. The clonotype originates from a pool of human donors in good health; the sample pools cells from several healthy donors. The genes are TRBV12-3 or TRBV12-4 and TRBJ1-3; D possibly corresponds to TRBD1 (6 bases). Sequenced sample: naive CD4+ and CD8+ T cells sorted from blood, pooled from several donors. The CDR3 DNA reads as TGTGCCAGCAGTCCTACAGGGACGGGCGGAAACACCATATATTTT. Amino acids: CASSPTGTGGNTIYF.